This T cell receptor beta chain appears in the sequencing data of a study of blood T cell repertoires in COVID-19. This CDR3 is 18 amino acids long. Germline V CDR1 and CDR2: SGHAT, FQNNGV. V lost 4 bases and J lost 6, with 25 bases in between. Here immunoSEQ multiplex PCR was the method, and the copy in TCRdb shows in-frame clones only, minus some. The sample lists roughly 60,000 clones, around four fifths occurring once. The sequence derives from a man in his sixties with acute or convalescent COVID-19. The chain carries TRBV11-2 and TRBJ1-3, with a weak D call TRBD1 (6 bases). The sample comprised peripheral blood. The CDR3 region is CASSSKYRERRGENTIYF. CDR3 nucleotides: TGTGCCAGCAGCTCAAAATACAGGGAGCGCCGTGGAGAAAACACCATATATTTT.